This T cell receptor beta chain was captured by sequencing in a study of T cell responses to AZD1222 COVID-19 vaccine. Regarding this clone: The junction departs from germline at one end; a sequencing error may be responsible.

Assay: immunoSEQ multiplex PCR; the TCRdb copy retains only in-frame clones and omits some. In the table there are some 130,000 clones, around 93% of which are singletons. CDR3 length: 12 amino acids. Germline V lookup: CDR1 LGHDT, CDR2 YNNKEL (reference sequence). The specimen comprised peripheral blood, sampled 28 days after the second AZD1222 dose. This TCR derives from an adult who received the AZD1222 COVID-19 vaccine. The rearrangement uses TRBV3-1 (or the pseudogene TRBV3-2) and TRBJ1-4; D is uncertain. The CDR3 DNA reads TGTGCCAGCAGCCAATCTAAGGAAAAACTGTTTTTT. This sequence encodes CASSQSKEKLFF.